These 25 T cell receptor beta chains were sequenced from one sample in a study of identical twins. TCRdb ran MiXCR on the 5' RACE reads and lists one entry per CDR3 protein. The sample contains about 220,000 distinct CDR3 sequences, around 6.8% of which appear only once. The sample also formed part of further work on yellow fever vaccine responses in identical twins.

Sequencing input: memory (CD45RO+) T cells sorted from blood. Receptor source: a woman aged 18-29 years in good health.

This clonotype was seen at least ten times. The genes are TRBV5-1 and TRBJ2-7; D possibly matches TRBD1 or TRBD2 (7 bases each). The CDR3 has 11 residues. Trimming took 6 bases from V and 6 from J, leaving 10 bases between them. Germline V gene lookup returns CDR1 SGHRS and CDR2 YFSETQ. The CDR3 spells CASTGGVEQYF. CDR3 sequence (DNA): TGCGCCAGCACAGGGGGGGTCGAGCAGTACTTC.

In this sample, this clonotype turned up many times. The chain combines TRBV4-3 with TRBJ2-1, with 7 bases lining up with TRBD2. The CDR3 extends over 15 amino acids. Looked up from germline, CDR1 is LGHNA and CDR2 is YSLEER. J was trimmed by 7 bases and V by 1 base; bases with no gene match: 7. CDR3 sequence: CASSQGLDGGNEQFF. The CDR3, as DNA: TGCGCCAGCAGCCAAGGCCTAGACGGGGGGAATGAGCAGTTCTTC.

This clonotype was counted a few times. This rearrangement joins TRBV24-1 to TRBJ2-3; TRBD2 matches at 10 bases. The germline V gene encodes CDR1 KGHDR and CDR2 SFDVKD. The junction had 3 bases not matched to a gene; V was cut back by 9 bases and J by 4 bases. The length of the CDR3 is 13 residues. CDR3 amino acids: CATGLAGADTQYF. CDR3 bases: TGTGCCACCGGGCTAGCGGGAGCAGATACGCAGTATTTT.

Many counts were recorded for this clonotype. V and J are TRBV3-1 and TRBJ2-2; a weak D match, TRBD2 (7 bases). CDR1 is LGHDT, CDR2 YNNKEL, per germline (reference sequence). This CDR3 has 17 residues. V lost 0 bases, J lost 3 bases, and 14 bases lay in between. The CDR3 DNA follows: TGTGCCAGCAGCCAAGAATGGGGGGGGGGCGACACCGGGGAGCTGTTTTTT. Translated, it gives CASSQEWGGGDTGELFF.

This clonotype was seen a few times. The chain recombines TRBV6-2 or TRBV6-3 with TRBJ1-1, with D uncertain. The CDR3 extends over 12 amino acids. Germline assignment: CDR1 MNHEY and CDR2 SVGEGT. The ends were cut back, 2 bases at V and 7 bases at J, with 8 bases in the middle. The CDR3 is CASSYPSGEAFF. The CDR3 DNA follows: TGTGCCAGCAGTTACCCCTCGGGTGAAGCTTTCTTT.

The chain couples TRBV2 to TRBJ2-5; the D gene could be TRBD1 or TRBD2 (6 bases each). Germline loops: CDR1 SNHLY, CDR2 FYNNEI. The V end lost 6 bases, the J end lost 1 base, and 15 bases lay between the germline ends. The length of the CDR3 is 15 residues. The CDR3 DNA reads as TGTGCCAGCAGAGACTCACCGGGGGCCCAAGAGACCCAGTACTTC. The encoded protein is CASRDSPGAQETQYF.

In its sample, this clonotype was seen many times. The chain has TRBV12-3 or TRBV12-4 and TRBJ2-2; D is perhaps TRBD1 or TRBD2 (5 bases each). The CDR3 runs to 15 residues. The V end lost 1 base, the J end lost 7 bases, and 13 bases lay between the germline ends. CDR3 in amino acids: CASSLGLRDGGELFF. For the CDR3, the DNA is TGTGCCAGCAGTTTAGGACTCAGGGACGGCGGGGAGCTGTTTTTT.

This clonotype was counted many times. This chain connects TRBV20-1 to TRBJ2-1; D remains ambiguous. The germline V and J ends were trimmed by 6 bases and 9 bases, with 15 bases remaining between them. The CDR3 loop spans 12 amino acids. From germline, CDR1 is DFQATT and CDR2 SNEGSKA (reference sequence). The CDR3 here is CSALRGFSEQFF. In DNA form, the CDR3 reads TGCAGTGCCCTTCGCGGATTTTCTGAGCAGTTCTTC.

The sample holds a few counts of this clonotype. The chain combines TRBV25-1 with TRBJ2-5; D is undetermined. The V gene lost 7 bases and the J gene lost 4 bases, with 10 bases spanning the gap. CDR1 is MGHDK and CDR2 is SYGVNS in the germline V gene. CDR3 length: 12 amino acids. In DNA, the CDR3 is TGTGCCAGCACCTCGGCCGGAGAGACCCAGTACTTC. The encoded protein is CASTSAGETQYF. The variable domain in full, with the rest retrieved from reference TRBV25-1 and TRBJ2-5, is EADIYQTPRYLVIGTGKKITLECSQTMGHDKMYWYQQDPGMELHLIHYSYGVNSTEKGDLSSESTVSRIRTEHFPLTLESARPSHTSQYLCASTSAGETQYFGPGTRLLVL.

The rearrangement uses TRBV5-4 and TRBJ2-1; 12 bases line up with TRBD2. The length of the CDR3 is 16 residues. J was trimmed by 6 bases and V by 4 bases; bases with no gene match: 8. Germline V CDR1 and CDR2: SGHNT, YYREEE (reference sequence). CDR3 DNA sequence: TGTGCCAGCAGCAGACTAGCGGGAGAGGTCAGCAATGAGCAGTTCTTC. Protein sequence: CASSRLAGEVSNEQFF.

V gene TRBV2 combines with J gene TRBJ2-5, with D perhaps TRBD1 or TRBD2 (5 bases each). Germline CDR1 is SNHLY and CDR2 is FYNNEI. This CDR3 comprises 15 residues. The V and J ends lost 9 bases and 3 bases respectively, with 20 bases between them. The CDR3 loop is CASGGLAQREETQYF. The CDR3 nucleotides read TGTGCCAGTGGGGGTCTAGCTCAAAGAGAAGAGACCCAGTACTTC.

This clonotype has a handful of counts. The chain has TRBV12-3 or TRBV12-4 and TRBJ2-1; a possible D gene is TRBD2 (5 bases). The CDR3 is 14 residues long. V gave up 6 bases and J gave up 8 bases, with 17 bases separating them. Here the CDR3 reads CASRFMLGSDEQFF. The DNA for the CDR3 is TGTGCCAGCAGGTTTATGCTAGGTAGCGATGAGCAGTTCTTC.

A note on this clonotype: Since a much larger clone is just one base distant, this may be a read error. The gene calls are TRBV15 and TRBJ2-2, with D maybe TRBD1 (6 bases). This CDR3 contains 14 residues. Germline V gene lookup returns CDR1 LNHNV and CDR2 YYDKDF (reference sequence). CDR3 nucleotide sequence: TGTACCACCAGCAGTGGACAGAGCACCGGGGAGCTGTTTTTT. The encoded protein is CTTSSGQSTGELFF.

This clonotype was found a few times. The chain recombines TRBV5-5 with TRBJ1-4, with D unclear. Trimming cost V 1 base and J 8 bases, with 12 bases left between them. This CDR3 contains 14 residues. Per the germline V gene, CDR1 is SGHKS and CDR2 is YYEKEE (reference sequence). CDR3 region: CASSLLRQDEKLFF. CDR3 nucleotides: TGTGCCAGCAGCTTGTTACGTCAGGACGAAAAACTGTTTTTT. The variable domain in full, completed from reference TRBV5-5 and TRBJ1-4, reads DAGVTQSPTHLIKTRGQQVTLRCSPISGHKSVSWYQQVLGQGPQFIFQYYEKEERGRGNFPDRFSARQFPNYSSELNVNALLLGDSALYLCASSLLRQDEKLFFGSGTQLSVL.

This clonotype was found a few times. This CDR3 is CASSPSGTANYGYTF. The CDR3 nucleotides read TGTGCCAGCAGCCCATCCGGGACAGCTAACTATGGCTACACCTTC. The gene calls are TRBV7-2 and TRBJ1-2; 7 bases align to TRBD1. V shed 5 bases, J shed 0 bases, and the junction held 6 bases outside the gene matches. Germline values: CDR1 SGHTA, CDR2 FQGNSA. The CDR3 extends over 15 amino acids.

This clonotype was seen repeatedly, ten times or more. The junction shows a germline mismatch at one end, possibly a read error. DNA of the CDR3: TGTAGTGCTCTCGGCGGGATGGAGACCCAGTACTTC. Translating gives CSALGGMETQYF. V gene TRBV20-1 combines with J gene TRBJ2-5; tentative D call: TRBD2 (6 bases). Germline CDR1 is DFQATT and CDR2 is SNEGSKA (reference sequence). The CDR3 contains 12 residues.

This clonotype occurred many times. The genes are TRBV29-1 and TRBJ2-3; D remains ambiguous. The CDR3 consists of 15 residues. V shed 4 bases and J shed 2 bases, with 16 bases lying between them. In germline, CDR1 is SQVTM, CDR2 ANQGSEA. This CDR3 is CSVVGPSFSTDTQYF. The CDR3 nucleotides read TGCAGCGTTGTTGGACCGTCCTTCTCCACAGATACGCAGTATTTT.

The rearrangement uses TRBV28 and TRBJ1-4; 8 positions match TRBD1. CDR3 length: 15 amino acids. Germline loops: CDR1 MDHEN, CDR2 SYDVKM. V lost 6 bases to trimming and J lost 6 bases; unmatched junction nucleotides: 9. The CDR3 is CASRHGGQGDEKLFF. CDR3 sequence (DNA): TGTGCCAGCAGACACGGCGGACAGGGAGATGAAAAACTGTTTTTT.

This chain uses TRBV11-2 with TRBJ2-3; 11 bases agree with TRBD2. The CDR3 totals 16 residues. CDR1 and CDR2 from the germline V gene are SGHAT and FQNNGV. V shed 6 bases, J shed 4 bases, and the junction held 9 bases outside the gene matches. CDR3 sequence reads: CASSRTSGGGPDTQYF. CDR3 nucleotides: TGTGCCAGCAGTCGAACTAGCGGGGGTGGTCCAGATACGCAGTATTTT.

This clonotype was seen more than once but under ten times. The chain couples TRBV15 to TRBJ2-5, with TRBD2 identical over 7 bases. The V gene end was trimmed by 2 bases and the J gene end by 4 bases; junction bases not matched to a gene: 7. This CDR3 comprises 15 residues. CDR1 and CDR2 (germline): LNHNV, YYDKDF (reference sequence). The CDR3 region has the DNA TGTGCCACCAGCAGATCCCGAAGGGAGGGAGAGACCCAGTACTTC. Residues: CATSRSRREGETQYF.

This clonotype has just a few counts. The genes are TRBV6-2 or TRBV6-3 and TRBJ2-3; weak D call: TRBD2 (5 bases). Germline CDR1 reads MNHEY; CDR2 reads SVGEGT. Deletions cut 5 bases from V and 6 bases from J, with 6 bases between. The CDR3 runs 11 residues. The CDR3 DNA follows: TGTGCCAGCAGTCGGGATGATACGCAGTATTTT. It translates to CASSRDDTQYF.

This clonotype was detected a few times. This chain uses TRBV14 with TRBJ2-5; D might be TRBD1 (6 bases). The CDR3 covers 14 residues. Germline values: CDR1 SGHDN, CDR2 FVKESK. V was clipped by 4 bases and J by 6 bases, with 15 bases between them. DNA for the CDR3: TGTGCCAGCAGCCCTATGGCCAGGGACAAGACCCAGTACTTC. This sequence encodes CASSPMARDKTQYF.

This clonotype was found a few times. As DNA, the CDR3 is TGTGCCAGCAGCTTTACTAGCGGACGCACAGATACGCAGTATTTT. Translated, it gives CASSFTSGRTDTQYF. V is TRBV7-2 and J is TRBJ2-3; 8 nucleotides agree with TRBD2. The germline V gene has CDR1 SGHTA and CDR2 FQGNSA. J was trimmed by 1 base and V by 3 bases; bases with no gene match: 3. The CDR3 totals 15 residues.

The J gene is TRBJ2-1, the V gene TRBV5-1, with a tentative D call TRBD2 (6 bases). Trimming cost V 0 bases and J 3 bases, with 10 bases left between them. CDR1 SGHRS and CDR2 YFSETQ come from the germline V gene. The CDR3 is made up of 15 amino acids. The CDR3 sequence is CASSLDRDFYNEQFF. The CDR3 DNA follows: TGCGCCAGCAGCTTGGATAGGGACTTCTACAATGAGCAGTTCTTC.

This chain joins TRBV5-1 and TRBJ2-1; 9 nucleotides match TRBD2. CDR3 length: 15 amino acids. Germline V lookup: CDR1 SGHRS, CDR2 YFSETQ. Unmatched junction bases numbered 7, after V lost 0 bases and J lost 9 bases. For the CDR3, the DNA is TGCGCCAGCAGCTTGGAGGCTAGCGGGATGGGTGAGCAGTTCTTC. Its protein product is CASSLEASGMGEQFF.